This T cell receptor beta chain was recovered during a study of blood T cells in healthy people across ages (dated by TCRdb to the mid-2010s). Background on the whole study: Template switching captured roughly one uniquely barcoded TCR beta cDNA molecule per two T cells in model experiments. Age-related changes in TCR beta repertoire diversity were measured in the study by deep sequencing normalized with unique cDNA molecular identifiers. The donors were divided into four age groups: young (average approximately 15 years), middle-aged (about 40), aged (under 70) and long-lived (82). Donors of different ages were randomly distributed across sequencing lanes to avoid experimental bias. The study analyzed two additional independent replicas of 1 million unique cDNA reads from the same blood draw for two donors, one aged 18 to 29 and one aged 80 or older. What the study reported, not specific to this receptor: Donor CMV infection status was unknown, potentially confounding age-related changes in expanded clonotypes. Observed TCR beta diversity correlated strongly with the percentage of naive T cells measured by flow cytometry. Observed TCR beta diversity per million T cells fell roughly linearly with age, and a significant reduction was already apparent by age around 40. Total diversity estimates from one million sequenced T cells were considered lower bounds and underestimates. Because profiling used bulk unsorted PBMCs, naive and antigen-experienced compartments could not be compared conclusively. Compared with the aged group, the long-lived group had more naive CD4+ T cells, fewer expanded clones and increased TCR diversity, a pattern suggesting age selection.

This clonotype was seen at least ten times. What antigen it recognizes has not been identified. At one boundary the junction diverges from the germline segment, which might be a read error. Spanning cysteine to phenylalanine, the CDR3 consists of 15 amino acids. CDR3 DNA only is kept here, 45 bases in frame from base 1. The library was made by 5' RACE. Data came from an Illumina HiSeq 2500. The second PCR ran for about 6 to 11 cycles and used a J-beta primer mix along with a sample-barcoded 5' primer. A template-switch 5' adaptor carrying 12 random nucleotides introduced a unique molecular identifier onto each TCR beta cDNA molecule. Each sample yielded at least 2.5 million CDR3-containing paired-end reads. First-strand cDNA was synthesized from all RNA with the Mint cDNA synthesis kit, primed by a TRBC-specific oligonucleotide. After uracil-DNA glycosylase treatment, a first 18-cycle PCR used universal primers M1SS and BC2_uni_R on all cDNA. The paper's data handling went like this. Each sample was normalized by randomly selecting 1 million high-quality reads, each carrying a distinct molecular identifier. Reads sharing molecular identifiers were discarded rather than binned into consensus sequences. MiTCR, set to a Q25 quality threshold and the strictest error-elimination algorithm, was used for CDR3 identification, clonotype clustering and error correction. A nonparametric unseen species model using Euler transformation provided a lower-bound estimate of total TCR beta diversity. The raw public data were reprocessed by TCRdb itself: fastp quality trimming at Q25, MiXCR clonotype calling, in-frame beta chains only. CDR3 protein duplicates are merged, each entry listing the most common genes and DNA. In this record, the V and J calls reflect TCRdb's handling and not the investigators' own analysis. In all, the sample holds hundreds of thousands of distinct CDR3 sequences, and about a third of those were seen once. Of the sample, 15% is held by the ten largest clones.

The 39 donors, aged roughly 6 to 95 years, were systemically healthy Caucasian individuals from Russia. Each donor gave ten milliliters of peripheral blood, drawn into EDTA-treated Vacutainer tubes. Ficoll-Paque density-gradient centrifugation was used to isolate PBMCs, with at least 6 million per sample. Total RNA was extracted from PBMCs with Trizol reagent, with at least 5 micrograms obtained per sample. Naive CD45RAhigh/CD27high T cell percentages were measured by flow cytometry on a PBMC aliquot from every donor. Sequencing input: blood. This chain joins TRBV12-3 or TRBV12-4 to TRBJ1-5; 8 nucleotides in the junction match TRBD1. The receptor was isolated from a woman older than 75 in good health. Donor details come from another sample of the same person, matched by shared clones. This receptor has the CDR3 CASSLGQGGNQPQHF. The DNA reads as follows: TGCGCCAGCAGCCTCGGACAGGGCGGCAATCAGCCCCAGCATTTT.